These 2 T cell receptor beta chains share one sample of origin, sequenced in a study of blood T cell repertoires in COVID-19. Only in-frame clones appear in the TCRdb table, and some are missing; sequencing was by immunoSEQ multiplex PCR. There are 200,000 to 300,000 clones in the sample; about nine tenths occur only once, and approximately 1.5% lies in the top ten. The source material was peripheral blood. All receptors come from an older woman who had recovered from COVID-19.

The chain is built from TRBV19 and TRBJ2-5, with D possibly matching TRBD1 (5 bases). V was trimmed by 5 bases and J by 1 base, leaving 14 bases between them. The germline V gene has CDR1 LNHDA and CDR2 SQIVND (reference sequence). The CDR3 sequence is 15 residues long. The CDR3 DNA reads TGTGCCAGTAGTGAAGGGTGGCAGGGCCAAGAGACCCAGTACTTC. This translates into CASSEGWQGQETQYF.

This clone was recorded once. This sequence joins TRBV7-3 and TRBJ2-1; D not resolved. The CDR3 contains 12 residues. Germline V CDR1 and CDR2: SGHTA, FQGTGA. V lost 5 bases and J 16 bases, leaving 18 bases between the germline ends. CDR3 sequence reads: CASSLIPPPVFF. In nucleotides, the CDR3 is TGTGCCAGCAGCCTAATCCCCCCCCCTGTTTTCTTC.